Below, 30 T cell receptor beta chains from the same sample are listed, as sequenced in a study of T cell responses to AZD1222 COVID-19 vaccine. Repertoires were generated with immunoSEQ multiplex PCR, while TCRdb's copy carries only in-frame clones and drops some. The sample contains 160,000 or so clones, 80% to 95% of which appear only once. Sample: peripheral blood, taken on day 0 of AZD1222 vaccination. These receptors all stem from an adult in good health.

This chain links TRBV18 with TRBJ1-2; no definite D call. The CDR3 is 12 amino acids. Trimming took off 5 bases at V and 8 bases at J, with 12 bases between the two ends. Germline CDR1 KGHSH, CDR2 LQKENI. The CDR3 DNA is TGTGCCAGCTCAACGAGGGCTAGCGGCTACACCTTC. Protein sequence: CASSTRASGYTF.

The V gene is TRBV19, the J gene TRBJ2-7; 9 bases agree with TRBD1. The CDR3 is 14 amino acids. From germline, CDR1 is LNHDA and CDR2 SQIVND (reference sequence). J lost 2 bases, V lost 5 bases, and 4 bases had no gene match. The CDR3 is CASSEGQGTYEQYF. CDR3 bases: TGTGCCAGTAGTGAGGGACAGGGAACCTACGAGCAGTACTTC.

CDR3 in DNA: TGTGCCAGCAGCCCTCGGGACTTGAGAAGGGCACAGTTCTTC. This encodes CASSPRDLRRAQFF. The rearrangement joins TRBV3-1 (or the pseudogene TRBV3-2) to TRBJ2-1, with D perhaps TRBD2 (6 bases). CDR1 and CDR2 from the germline V gene are LGHDT and YNNKEL (reference sequence). V lost 4 bases to trimming and J lost 13 bases, with 20 bases between them. CDR3 length: 14 residues.

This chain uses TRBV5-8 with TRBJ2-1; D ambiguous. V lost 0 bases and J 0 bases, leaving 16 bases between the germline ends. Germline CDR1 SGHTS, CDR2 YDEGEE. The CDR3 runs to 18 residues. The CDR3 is CASSLAGKVFSSYNEQFF. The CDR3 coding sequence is TGTGCCAGCAGCTTGGCCGGCAAGGTCTTCAGCTCCTACAATGAGCAGTTCTTC.

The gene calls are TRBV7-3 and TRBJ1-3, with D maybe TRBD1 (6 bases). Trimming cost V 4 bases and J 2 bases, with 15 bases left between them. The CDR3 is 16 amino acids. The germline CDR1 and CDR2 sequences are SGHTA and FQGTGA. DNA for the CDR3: TGTGCCAGCAGCTCCCATACAGGGCTTACTGGAAACACCATATATTTT. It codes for CASSSHTGLTGNTIYF.

The CDR3 spells CASSLSGAPIIYEQYF. DNA of the CDR3: TGTGCCAGCAGCTTGTCGGGAGCTCCCATTATCTACGAGCAGTACTTC. This chain joins TRBV5-5 and TRBJ2-7, with TRBD2 as a possible D gene (6 bases). This CDR3 is built from 16 residues. The V gene's germline CDR1 is SGHKS and CDR2 YYEKEE (reference sequence). V lost 1 base to trimming and J lost 3 bases, with 17 bases between them.

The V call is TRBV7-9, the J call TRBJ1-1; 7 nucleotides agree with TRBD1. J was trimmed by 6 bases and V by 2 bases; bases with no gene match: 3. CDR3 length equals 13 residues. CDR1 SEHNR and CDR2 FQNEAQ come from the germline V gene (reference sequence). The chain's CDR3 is CASSLTGTAEAFF. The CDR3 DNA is TGTGCCAGCAGCTTAACGGGGACAGCTGAAGCTTTCTTT. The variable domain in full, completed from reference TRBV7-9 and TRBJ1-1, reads DTGVSQNPRHKITKRGQNVTFRCDPISEHNRLYWYRQTLGQGPEFLTYFQNEAQLEKSRLLSDRFSAERPKGSFSTLEIQRTEQGDSAMYLCASSLTGTAEAFFGQGTRLTVV.

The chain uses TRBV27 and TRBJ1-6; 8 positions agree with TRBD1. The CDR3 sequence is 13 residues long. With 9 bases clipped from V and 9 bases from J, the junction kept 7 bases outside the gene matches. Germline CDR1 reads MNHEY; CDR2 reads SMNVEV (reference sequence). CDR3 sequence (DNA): TGTGCCAGTAAACGACAGGGGAGTTCACCCCTCCACTTT. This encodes CASKRQGSSPLHF.

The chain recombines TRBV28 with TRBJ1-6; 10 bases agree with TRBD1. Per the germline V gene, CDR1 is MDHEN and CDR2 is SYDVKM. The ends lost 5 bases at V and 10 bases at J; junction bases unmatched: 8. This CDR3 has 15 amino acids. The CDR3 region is CASSPSDRGPSPLHF. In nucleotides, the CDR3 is TGTGCCAGCAGTCCTTCCGACAGGGGGCCGTCACCCCTCCACTTT.

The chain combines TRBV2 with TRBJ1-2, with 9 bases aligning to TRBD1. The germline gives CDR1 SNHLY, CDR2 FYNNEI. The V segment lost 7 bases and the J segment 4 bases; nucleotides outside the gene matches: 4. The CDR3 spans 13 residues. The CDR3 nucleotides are TGTGCCAGCACCGGGACAGGGTTCTATGGCTACACCTTC. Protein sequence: CASTGTGFYGYTF.

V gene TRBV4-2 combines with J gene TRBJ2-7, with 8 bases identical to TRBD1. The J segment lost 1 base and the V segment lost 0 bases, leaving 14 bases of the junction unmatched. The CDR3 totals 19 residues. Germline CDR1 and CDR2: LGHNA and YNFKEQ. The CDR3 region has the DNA TGTGCCAGCAGCCAAGATCTGTACAGGGGGATAGCCCCATCCTACGAGCAGTACTTC. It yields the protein CASSQDLYRGIAPSYEQYF.

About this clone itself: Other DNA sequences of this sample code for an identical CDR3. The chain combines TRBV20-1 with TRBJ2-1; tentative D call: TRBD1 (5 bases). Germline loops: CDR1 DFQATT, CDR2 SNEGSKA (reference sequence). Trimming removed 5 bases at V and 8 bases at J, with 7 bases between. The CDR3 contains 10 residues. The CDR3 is CSAWGDEQFF. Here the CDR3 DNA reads TGCAGTGCTTGGGGCGATGAGCAGTTCTTC.

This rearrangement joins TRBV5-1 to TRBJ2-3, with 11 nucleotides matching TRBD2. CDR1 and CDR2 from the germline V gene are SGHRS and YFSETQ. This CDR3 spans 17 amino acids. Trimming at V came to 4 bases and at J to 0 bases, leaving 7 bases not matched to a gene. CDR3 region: CASSLLAGGTSTDTQYF. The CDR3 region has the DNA TGCGCCAGCAGCCTCTTAGCGGGAGGGACCAGCACAGATACGCAGTATTTT.

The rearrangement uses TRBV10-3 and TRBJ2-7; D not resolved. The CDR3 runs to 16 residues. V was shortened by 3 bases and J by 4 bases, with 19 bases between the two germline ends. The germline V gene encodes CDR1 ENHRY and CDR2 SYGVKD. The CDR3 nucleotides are TGTGCCATCAGTGATACGACGGCCGGTGGGGTATACGAGCAGTACTTC. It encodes CAISDTTAGGVYEQYF.

DNA for the CDR3: TGTGCCAGCCGACTCTCCCTTTCGGAGTTCTTC. Translation gives CASRLSLSEFF. The chain is built from TRBV2 and TRBJ2-1; D is unresolved. CDR3 size: 11 residues. Germline CDR1 SNHLY, CDR2 FYNNEI. V lost 8 bases to trimming and J lost 14 bases, with 16 bases between them.

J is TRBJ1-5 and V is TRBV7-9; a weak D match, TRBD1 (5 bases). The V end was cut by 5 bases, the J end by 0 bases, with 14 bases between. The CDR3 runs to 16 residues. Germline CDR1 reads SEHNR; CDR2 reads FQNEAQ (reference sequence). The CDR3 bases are TGTGCCAGCAGCCTCGGACACGCTAATAGCAATCAGCCCCAGCATTTT. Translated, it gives CASSLGHANSNQPQHF.

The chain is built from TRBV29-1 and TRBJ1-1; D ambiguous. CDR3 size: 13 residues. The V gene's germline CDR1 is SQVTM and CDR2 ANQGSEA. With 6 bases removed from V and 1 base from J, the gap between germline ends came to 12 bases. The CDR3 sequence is CSVRTDANTEAFF. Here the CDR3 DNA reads TGCAGCGTGAGGACTGACGCGAACACTGAAGCTTTCTTT.

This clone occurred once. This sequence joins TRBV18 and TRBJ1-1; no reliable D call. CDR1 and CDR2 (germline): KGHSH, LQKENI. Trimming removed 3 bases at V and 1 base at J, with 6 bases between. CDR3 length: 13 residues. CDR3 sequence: CASSPNRNTEAFF. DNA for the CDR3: TGTGCCAGCTCACCCAACAGGAACACTGAAGCTTTCTTT.

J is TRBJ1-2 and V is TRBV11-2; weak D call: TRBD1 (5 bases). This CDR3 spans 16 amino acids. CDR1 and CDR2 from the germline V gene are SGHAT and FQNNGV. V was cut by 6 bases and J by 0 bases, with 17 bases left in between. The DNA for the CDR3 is TGTGCCAGCAGATCGCCCGGGACCTCTTCTAACTATGGCTACACCTTC. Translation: CASRSPGTSSNYGYTF.

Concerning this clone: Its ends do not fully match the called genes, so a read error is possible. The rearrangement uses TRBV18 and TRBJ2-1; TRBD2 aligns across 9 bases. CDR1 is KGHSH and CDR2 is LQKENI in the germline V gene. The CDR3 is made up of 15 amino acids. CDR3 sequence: CASSPSIAGDNERFF. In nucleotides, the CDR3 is TGTGCCAGCTCACCAAGTATAGCGGGAGACAATGAGCGGTTCTTC.

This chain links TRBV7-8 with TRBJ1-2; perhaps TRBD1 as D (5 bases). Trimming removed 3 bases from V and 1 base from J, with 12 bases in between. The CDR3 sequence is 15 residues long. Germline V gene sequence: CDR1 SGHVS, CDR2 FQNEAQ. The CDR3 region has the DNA TGTGCCAGCAGCTTTGGGAGGGGATTTAACTATGGCTACACCTTC. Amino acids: CASSFGRGFNYGYTF. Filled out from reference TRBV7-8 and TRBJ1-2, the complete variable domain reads GAGVSQSPRYKVAKRGQDVALRCDPISGHVSLFWYQQALGQGPEFLTYFQNEAQLDKSGLPSDRFFAERPEGSVSTLKIQRTQQEDSAVYLCASSFGRGFNYGYTFGSGTRLTVV.

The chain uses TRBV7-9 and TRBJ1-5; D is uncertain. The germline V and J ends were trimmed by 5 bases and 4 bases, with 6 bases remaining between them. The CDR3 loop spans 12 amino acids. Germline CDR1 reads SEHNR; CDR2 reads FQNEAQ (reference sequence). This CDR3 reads CASSPENQPQHF. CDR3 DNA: TGTGCCAGCAGCCCAGAGAATCAGCCCCAGCATTTT.

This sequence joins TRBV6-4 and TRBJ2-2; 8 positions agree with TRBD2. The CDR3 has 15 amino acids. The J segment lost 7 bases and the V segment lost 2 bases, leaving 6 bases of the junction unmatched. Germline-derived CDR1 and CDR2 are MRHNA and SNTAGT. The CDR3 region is CASSDGTSGSGELFF. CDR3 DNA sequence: TGTGCCAGCAGTGACGGAACGAGCGGGAGCGGGGAGCTGTTTTTT.

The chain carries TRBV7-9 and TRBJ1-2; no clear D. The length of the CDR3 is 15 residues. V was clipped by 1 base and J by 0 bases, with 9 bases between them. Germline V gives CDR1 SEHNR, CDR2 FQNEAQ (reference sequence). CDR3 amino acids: CASSLESRANYGYTF. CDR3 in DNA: TGTGCCAGCAGCTTAGAGTCTCGTGCTAACTATGGCTACACCTTC.

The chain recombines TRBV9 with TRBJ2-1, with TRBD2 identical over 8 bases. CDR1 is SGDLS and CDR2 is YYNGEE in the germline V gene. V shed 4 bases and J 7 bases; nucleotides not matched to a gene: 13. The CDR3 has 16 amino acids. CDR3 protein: CASSKVGTSGSNEQFF. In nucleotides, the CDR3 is TGTGCCAGCAGCAAAGTCGGGACTAGTGGGTCTAATGAGCAGTTCTTC.

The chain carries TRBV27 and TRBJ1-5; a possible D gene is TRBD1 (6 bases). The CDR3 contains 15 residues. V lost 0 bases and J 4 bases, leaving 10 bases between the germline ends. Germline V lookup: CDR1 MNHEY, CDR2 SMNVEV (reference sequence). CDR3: CASSLSARGNQPQHF. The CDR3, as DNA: TGTGCCAGCAGTTTATCGGCCAGGGGAAATCAGCCCCAGCATTTT.

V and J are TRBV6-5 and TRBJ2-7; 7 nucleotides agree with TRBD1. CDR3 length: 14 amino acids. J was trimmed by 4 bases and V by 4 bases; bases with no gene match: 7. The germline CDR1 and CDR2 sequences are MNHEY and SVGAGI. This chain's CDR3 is CASSSGTAQYEQYF. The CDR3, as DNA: TGTGCCAGCAGTTCCGGGACAGCCCAATACGAGCAGTACTTC.

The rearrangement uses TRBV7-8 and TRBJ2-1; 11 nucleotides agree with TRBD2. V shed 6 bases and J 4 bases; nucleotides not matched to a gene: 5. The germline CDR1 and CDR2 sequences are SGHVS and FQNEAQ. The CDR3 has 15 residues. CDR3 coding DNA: TGTGCCAGCAGAACCCTAGCGGGAGGATACAATGAGCAGTTCTTC. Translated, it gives CASRTLAGGYNEQFF. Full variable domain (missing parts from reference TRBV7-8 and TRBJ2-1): GAGVSQSPRYKVAKRGQDVALRCDPISGHVSLFWYQQALGQGPEFLTYFQNEAQLDKSGLPSDRFFAERPEGSVSTLKIQRTQQEDSAVYLCASRTLAGGYNEQFFGPGTRLTVL.

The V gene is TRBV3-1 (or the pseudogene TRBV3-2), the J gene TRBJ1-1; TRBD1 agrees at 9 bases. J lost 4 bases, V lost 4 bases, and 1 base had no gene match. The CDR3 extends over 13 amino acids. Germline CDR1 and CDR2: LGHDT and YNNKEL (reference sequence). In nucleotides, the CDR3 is TGTGCCAGCAGCCGGGGACAGGGCACTGAAGCTTTCTTT. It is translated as CASSRGQGTEAFF.

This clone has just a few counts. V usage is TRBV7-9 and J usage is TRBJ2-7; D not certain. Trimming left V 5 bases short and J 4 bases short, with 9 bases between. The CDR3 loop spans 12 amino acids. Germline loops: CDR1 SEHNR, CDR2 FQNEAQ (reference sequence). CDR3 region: CASSVGRYEQYF. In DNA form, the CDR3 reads TGTGCCAGCAGCGTCGGACGGTACGAGCAGTACTTC.